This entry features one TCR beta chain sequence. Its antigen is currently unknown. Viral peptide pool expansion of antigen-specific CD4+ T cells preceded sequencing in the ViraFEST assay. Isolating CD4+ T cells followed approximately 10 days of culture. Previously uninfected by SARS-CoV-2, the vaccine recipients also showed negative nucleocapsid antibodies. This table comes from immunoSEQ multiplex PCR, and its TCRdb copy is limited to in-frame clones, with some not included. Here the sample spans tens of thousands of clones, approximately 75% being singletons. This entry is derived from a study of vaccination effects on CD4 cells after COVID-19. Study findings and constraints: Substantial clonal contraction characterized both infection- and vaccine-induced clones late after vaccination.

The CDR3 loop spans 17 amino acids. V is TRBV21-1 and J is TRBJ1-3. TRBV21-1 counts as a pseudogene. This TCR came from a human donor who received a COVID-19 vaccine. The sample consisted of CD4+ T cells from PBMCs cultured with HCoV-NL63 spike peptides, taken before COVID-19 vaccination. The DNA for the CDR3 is TGTGCCAGCAGCAAAGAGGTTCGGGGGGCCTCTGGAAACACCATATATTTT. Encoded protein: CASSKEVRGASGNTIYF.